A selection of T cell receptor beta chains follows, all from one sample in a study of blood T cell repertoires in COVID-19. Sequenced by immunoSEQ multiplex PCR; TCRdb stores in-frame clones only, minus some. This table has some 420,000 clones, 80% to 90% appearing once. The source material was PBMCs or T cells enriched from blood (not recorded which). All receptors come from a man aged 30 to 45 who had recovered from COVID-19. CDR3s include the opening cysteine and the closing phenylalanine or tryptophan. The order of the fields is J gene, clone size, CDR3 length, V gene, D gene, CDR3 DNA, CDR3 protein. A D gene is named only where the DNA matches it firmly. Clone size, where shown, is once, few, many, or a class for clones that have expanded.

J: TRBJ1-3
size: NA
length: 13
V: TRBV27
D: NA
DNA: TGTGCCAGCAGATCGGTATCTGGAAACACCATATATTTT
CDR3: CASRSVSGNTIYF

J: TRBJ1-2
size: NA
length: 15
V: TRBV27
D: NA
DNA: TGTGCCAGCAGGCACGTAAACAAGGGGATCGGGGGCTACACCTTC
CDR3: CASRHVNKGIGGYTF

J: TRBJ1-3
size: NA
length: 15
V: TRBV7-7
D: NA
DNA: TGTGCCAGCAGCCCGACGACAGGCTCTGGAAACACCATATATTTT
CDR3: CASSPTTGSGNTIYF

J: TRBJ1-5
size: NA
length: 15
V: TRBV28
D: TRBD1
DNA: TGTGCCAGCAGCACTGGGACAGGCGGGGCGCGGCCCCAGCATTTT
CDR3: CASSTGTGGARPQHF

J: TRBJ1-1
size: NA
length: 14
V: TRBV18
D: TRBD1
DNA: TGTGCCAGCTCAGAGGGGACAGTGAACACTGAAGCTTTCTTT
CDR3: CASSEGTVNTEAFF

J: TRBJ2-7
size: NA
length: 16
V: TRBV27
D: TRBD2
DNA: TGTGCCAGCAGTTTATCGGTAGCGGGGAGTACGTACGAGCAGTACTTC
CDR3: CASSLSVAGSTYEQYF

J: TRBJ1-2
size: once
length: 15
V: TRBV5-4
D: TRBD1
DNA: TGTGCCAGCAGCGAACAACAGGGGGCGTTGTATGGCTACACCTTC
CDR3: CASSEQQGALYGYTF

J: TRBJ1-2
size: NA
length: 16
V: TRBV27
D: TRBD1
DNA: TGTGCCAGCAGTTCAGGGACAGGGTTTGTCTATTATGGCTACACCTTC
CDR3: CASSSGTGFVYYGYTF

J: TRBJ2-3
size: NA
length: 15
V: TRBV9
D: TRBD2
DNA: TGTGCCAGCAGCCCTAGCGGGAGGGTGGGAGATACGCAGTATTTT
CDR3: CASSPSGRVGDTQYF

J: TRBJ2-1
size: NA
length: 13
V: TRBV28
D: NA
DNA: TGTGCCAGCAGTTTAGGGCCCGGTCTAGAGCAGTTCTTC
CDR3: CASSLGPGLEQFF

J: TRBJ1-2
size: NA
length: 16
V: TRBV19
D: NA
DNA: TGTGCCAGTAGTATAGATAGGGGGGGCGCTGGCTATGGCTACACCTTC
CDR3: CASSIDRGGAGYGYTF

J: TRBJ2-1
size: NA
length: 14
V: TRBV27
D: TRBD2
DNA: TGTGCCAGCAGTTTAGGGGAGGGCCGGAATGAGCAGTTCTTC
CDR3: CASSLGEGRNEQFF

J: TRBJ2-7
size: NA
length: 14
V: TRBV11-2
D: NA
DNA: TGTGCCAGCAGCTCGGAGACCGTGATTTACGAGCAGTACTTC
CDR3: CASSSETVIYEQYF

J: TRBJ2-1
size: NA
length: 15
V: TRBV7-6
D: NA
DNA: TGTGCCAGCAGTAGACTATCCAGCACCTACAATGAGCAGTTCTTC
CDR3: CASSRLSSTYNEQFF

J: TRBJ2-7
size: once
length: 11
V: TRBV28
D: NA
DNA: TGTGCCAGCAGGGACTACTACGAGCAGTACTTC
CDR3: CASRDYYEQYF

J: TRBJ1-5
size: few
length: 12
V: TRBV28
D: NA
DNA: TGTGCCAGCAGTCCAGCCGAGGGGCCCCAGCATTTT
CDR3: CASSPAEGPQHF

J: TRBJ1-1
size: NA
length: 15
V: TRBV5-1
D: TRBD1
DNA: TGCGCCAGCAGCCAGACAGGGCTAGGATCGACTGAAGCTTTCTTT
CDR3: CASSQTGLGSTEAFF

J: TRBJ2-2
size: NA
length: 13
V: TRBV10-3
D: TRBD2
DNA: TGTGCCATCAGAGCGGGAGAGTCCGGGGAGCTGTTTTTT
CDR3: CAIRAGESGELFF

J: TRBJ2-7
size: NA
length: 15
V: TRBV3-1/TRBV3-2
D: NA
DNA: TGTGCCAGCAGCCAAGGCGGCGGGTACTCCTACGAGCAGTACTTC
CDR3: CASSQGGGYSYEQYF

J: TRBJ2-7
size: NA
length: 14
V: TRBV4-1
D: NA
DNA: TGCGCCAGCAGCCACTCTAGCGAGAACTACGAGCAGTACTTC
CDR3: CASSHSSENYEQYF

J: TRBJ2-7
size: NA
length: 19
V: TRBV4-1
D: TRBD2
DNA: TGCGCCAGCAGCCACCTCAGGGGCACGGGGACTAGGCAATTTTACGAGCAGTACTTC
CDR3: CASSHLRGTGTRQFYEQYF

J: TRBJ2-2
size: NA
length: 15
V: TRBV5-4
D: TRBD2
DNA: TGTGCCAGCAGCTTCGGCGGGAGGGTCACCGGGGAGCTGTTTTTT
CDR3: CASSFGGRVTGELFF

J: TRBJ2-7
size: NA
length: 15
V: TRBV11-2
D: NA
DNA: TGTGCCAGCAGCTTAGAGCCTAGAGGACTCTACGCGCAGTACTTC
CDR3: CASSLEPRGLYAQYF

J: TRBJ1-1
size: NA
length: 15
V: TRBV19
D: NA
DNA: TGTGCCAGTAGTCCTCAGGAGGGGATGAACACTGAAGCTTTCTTT
CDR3: CASSPQEGMNTEAFF

J: TRBJ1-6
size: NA
length: 13
V: TRBV12-3/TRBV12-4
D: TRBD1
DNA: TGTGCCAGCAGCCTCAAGGGGGCAGTGCCCCTCCACTTT
CDR3: CASSLKGAVPLHF

J: TRBJ2-1
size: once
length: 12
V: TRBV1
D: NA
DNA: TGCACCAGCAGTCCTTTAGCGGCCGAGCAGTTCTTC
CDR3: CTSSPLAAEQFF

J: TRBJ1-4
size: NA
length: 12
V: TRBV13
D: NA
DNA: TGTGCCAGCAGCTCGAGGAATGAAAAACTGTTTTTT
CDR3: CASSSRNEKLFF

J: TRBJ2-2
size: NA
length: 16
V: TRBV7-9
D: NA
DNA: TGTGCCAGCAGCCCAGGCGACAGATCGAACACCGGGGAGCTGTTTTTT
CDR3: CASSPGDRSNTGELFF

J: TRBJ1-5
size: NA
length: 14
V: TRBV2
D: NA
DNA: TGTGCCAGCAACAGGGAATATAGCAATCAGCCCCAGCATTTT
CDR3: CASNREYSNQPQHF